This TCR beta chain was captured in a study of cytotoxic CD8 clonotypes in ibrutinib-treated CLL. Study overall: Patients attained some 24 partial and 2 complete responses; at median about 74 months, approximately 15 remained remitted while about twelve progressed. Whole-study results and caveats: In sustained-remission versus progressing patients, sampling times differed.

CDR3 length: 10 amino acids. Deletions cut 5 bases from V and 11 bases from J, with 9 bases between. Germline CDR1 SGHTA, CDR2 FQGNSA. TCRdb's table, derived via immunoSEQ multiplex PCR, lists solely in-frame clones and lacks some. In the table there are 15,000 to 20,000 clones, about 85% of which are singletons. About this clone: Its antigen is not known.

The sequence was obtained from a human donor with chronic lymphocytic leukemia. The chain recombines TRBV7-2 with TRBJ1-1; no firm D call. The material sequenced was PBMCs, taken before ibrutinib treatment. CDR3 coding DNA: TGTGCCAGCAGCGTCACGGAGGCTTTCTTT. Translation: CASSVTEAFF.